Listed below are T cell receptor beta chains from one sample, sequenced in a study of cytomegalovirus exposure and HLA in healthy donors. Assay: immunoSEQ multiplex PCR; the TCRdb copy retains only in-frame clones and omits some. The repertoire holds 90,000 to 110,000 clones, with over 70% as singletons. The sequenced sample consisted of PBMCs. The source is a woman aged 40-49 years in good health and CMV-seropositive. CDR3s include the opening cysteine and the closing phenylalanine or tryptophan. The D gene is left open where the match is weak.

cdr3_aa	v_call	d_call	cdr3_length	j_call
CASSFWGLGSTDTQYF	TRBV5-1	TRBD2	16	TRBJ2-3
CSVEWASGQETQYF	TRBV29-1	TRBD2	14	TRBJ2-5
CASRPSDRVIEKLFF	TRBV27	TRBD1	15	TRBJ1-4
CASSLSGMAYNEQFF	TRBV27	TRBD2	15	TRBJ2-1
CASSTRITDTQYF	TRBV7-6	NA	13	TRBJ2-3
CSVELVRENTEAFF	TRBV29-1	NA	14	TRBJ1-1
CASSLGLAEETQYF	TRBV7-2	TRBD2	14	TRBJ2-5
CASSIYRDAEKLFF	TRBV25-1	NA	14	TRBJ1-4
CASSLDTRLAGGTNEQFF	TRBV27	TRBD2	18	TRBJ2-1
CASSLAGAGKFYEQYF	TRBV7-9	NA	16	TRBJ2-7
CASSREAKNIQYF	TRBV13	NA	13	TRBJ2-4
CASSDLNEQYF	TRBV6-1	NA	11	TRBJ2-7
CASSRMGTGATGELFF	TRBV5-1	TRBD1	16	TRBJ2-2
CSHPDGDSPLHF	TRBV7-9	NA	12	TRBJ1-6
CAIPAQQGMNTEAFF	TRBV15	TRBD1	15	TRBJ1-1
CASSPGTVYGYTF	TRBV18	TRBD1	13	TRBJ1-2
CASSDRGLGYEQYF	TRBV6-1	TRBD1	14	TRBJ2-7
CASSIIAGDYNEQFF	TRBV19	TRBD2	15	TRBJ2-1
CATSRDPDSLTGWLSYNEQFF	TRBV15	NA	21	TRBJ2-1
CASSLGTSGRNFDEQFF	TRBV5-1	TRBD2	17	TRBJ2-1
CASTRQTNQPQHF	TRBV28	NA	13	TRBJ1-5
CASSQDQLLNEKLFF	TRBV14	NA	15	TRBJ1-4
CASSQESSGLTDTQYF	TRBV4-2	TRBD2	16	TRBJ2-3
CASSARVNYGYTF	TRBV6-1	NA	13	TRBJ1-2
CASSPTAGEDEKLFF	TRBV18	NA	15	TRBJ1-4
CASSLEVTSVSYEQYF	TRBV5-5	TRBD2	16	TRBJ2-7